This TCR beta chain is from a study of CD8+ T cells in alopecia areata (dated by TCRdb to between 2018 and 2020). As for the study more broadly: Treated patients were enrolled in an open-label pilot trial of oral tofacitinib at 5 to 10 mg twice daily for moderate-to-severe alopecia areata. Patients received tofacitinib for 6 to 18 months and were then followed off drug for 6 months to check for delayed response and recurrence. To study T cell clonal expansion in alopecia areata, the researchers applied high-throughput TCRbeta sequencing to both the C3H/HeJ mouse model and human patients. RNA came from the PAXgene miRNA kit for fixed scalp, the miRNeasy kit for PBMCs, and the RNeasy kit for mouse skin. immunoSEQ multiplex PCR using 35 Vbeta forward primers and 13 Jbeta reverse primers was used to amplify TCRbeta CDR3 regions. Human TCRbeta sequencing covered scalp tissue and sorted CD4+ and CD8+ peripheral blood T cells from patchy and totalis/universalis alopecia areata patients and healthy controls. Scalp clonality was compared among normal scalp (n=4), patchy alopecia areata scalp (n=8), and alopecia totalis/universalis scalp (n=8). Biopsies were taken from tofacitinib-treated patients at baseline and again at 4 and 24 weeks into treatment, and several of those patients also had a later scalp biopsy. Results and caveats for the whole study, not just this receptor: Lesional scalp, especially in alopecia totalis/universalis, showed higher clonality and more expanded CD8+ clones than normal scalp, suggesting antigenic drive. Shared TCR sequences between patients were less evident than in mice, which may be partly attributable to HLA diversity in the patient population. Scalp TCR repertoire analysis is complicated because resident alphabeta T cells in normal human skin are also sequenced, whereas mouse skin is dominated by gammadelta T cells.

The sample's time point label, decoded: baseline before oral tofacitinib. Peripheral blood and lesional scalp punch biopsies were obtained from patients with alopecia areata. PBMCs were separated by density centrifugation and stained for CD3, CD4 and CD8, after which CD4+ and CD8+ T cells were sorted on a FACSAria. The protocol used for the library was the immunoSEQ multiplex PCR assay. RNA was extracted from all samples and reverse transcribed into cDNA, which served as template for TCR sequencing. First-strand cDNA was synthesized with SuperScript III using a 2:1 mix of oligo-dT and random hexamers. A synthetic immune receptor repertoire was used to measure amplification bias, and any remaining bias was corrected computationally. Per the original workflow: Raw reads were preprocessed for error removal, and CDR3 was defined according to IMGT conventions as running from the conserved cysteine to phenylalanine. Clonality was computed as 1 minus the Shannon entropy, with the entropy normalized by log2 of the number of productive unique TCRs. Whether scalp clones were CD4 or CD8 was inferred by matching scalp TCRbeta sequences against CD4 and CD8 repertoires sorted from blood. Drawn from immuneACCESS, this table holds only the in-frame rearrangements with V and J called that TCRdb kept. Clones are partly lost; checked studies trace under half to an unresolved V gene and leave the rest unexplained. V, J and clone size are those of that table, while D and trimming were read from the DNA. The sample contains some 170,000 clones, about 66% of them found a single time. About an eighth of the sample goes to the ten largest clones.

In the case of this clone: Which antigen it targets is not known. The record has no base qualities; no much larger clone is one base away.

Sequences were derived from CD8+ T cells sorted from blood, sampled at week 0. The sequence came from a human donor with alopecia areata.

The CDR3 here reads CASRPGTGAYGYTF. The DNA sequence follows: TGTGCCAGCAGGCCCGGGACAGGGGCTTATGGCTACACCTTC. This receptor chain uses TRBV7-6 and TRBJ1-2; 10 bases in the middle match TRBD1. Trimming removed 6 bases from V and 5 bases from J; the gene matches leave 6 bases unexplained. From the cysteine through the phenylalanine, the CDR3 covers 14 amino acids. The DNA shown is the 42-base CDR3, in frame from base 1. Sequences SGHVS (CDR1) and FNYEAQ (CDR2) are obtained from the germline V gene.